The sequence of this TCR beta chain was determined in a study of cytomegalovirus exposure and HLA in healthy donors. General study results and limits: There were several of the most significant clusters that appeared linked to common viral pathogens in a later analysis.

As for this clone: Its antigen is unknown.

Primers included in the PCR were 60 Vbeta and 13 Jbeta primers. TCRdb keeps only in-frame clones here, not all; method: immunoSEQ multiplex PCR. Among some 140,000 clones listed, approximately 72% were seen once. V was trimmed by 6 bases and J by 7 bases, leaving 6 bases between them. The V gene's germline CDR1 is SEHNR and CDR2 FQNEAQ (reference sequence). CDR3 length: 11 amino acids. This TCR was sampled from a man younger than 35 in good health and CMV-seronegative. The V call is TRBV7-9, the J call TRBJ1-4; D call uncertain. The specimen sequenced was PBMCs. CDR3 residues: CASRQAEKLFF. CDR3 DNA: TGTGCCAGCAGGCAAGCTGAAAAACTGTTTTTT.